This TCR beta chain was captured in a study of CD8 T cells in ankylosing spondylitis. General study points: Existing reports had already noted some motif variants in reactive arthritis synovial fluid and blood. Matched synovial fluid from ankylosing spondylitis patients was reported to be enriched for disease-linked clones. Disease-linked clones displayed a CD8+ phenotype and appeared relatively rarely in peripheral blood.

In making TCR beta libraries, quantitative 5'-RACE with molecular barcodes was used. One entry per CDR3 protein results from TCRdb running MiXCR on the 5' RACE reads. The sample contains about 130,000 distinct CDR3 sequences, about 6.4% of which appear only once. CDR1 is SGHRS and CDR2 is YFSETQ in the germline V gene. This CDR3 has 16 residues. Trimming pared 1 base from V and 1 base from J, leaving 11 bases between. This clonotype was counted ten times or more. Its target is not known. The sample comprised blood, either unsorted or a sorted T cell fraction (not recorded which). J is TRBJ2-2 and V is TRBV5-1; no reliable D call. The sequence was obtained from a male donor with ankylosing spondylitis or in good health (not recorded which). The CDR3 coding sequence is TGCGCCAGCAGCTTGTTTGGCGTTGAGAACACCGGGGAGCTGTTTTTT. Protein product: CASSLFGVENTGELFF.